The 14 T cell receptor beta chains reported below all come from one sample, sequenced in a study of blood T cell repertoires in COVID-19. This table comes from immunoSEQ multiplex PCR, and its TCRdb copy is limited to in-frame clones, with some not included. The repertoire has about 100,000 clones, approximately 90% of them found once; the top ten carry approximately 2.9%. Sequenced material: peripheral blood. These receptors all stem from a woman of 80 years or more with acute or convalescent COVID-19.

CDR3 in amino acids: CATSDPFQGTDTQYF. Written as DNA, the CDR3 is TGTGCCACCAGTGACCCATTCCAGGGCACAGATACGCAGTATTTT. The chain employs TRBV24-1 and TRBJ2-3; no clear D. V lost 4 bases and J 1 base, leaving 11 bases between the germline ends. From germline, CDR1 is KGHDR and CDR2 SFDVKD. The CDR3 totals 15 residues.

CDR3 region: CASSFDGRTEAFF. Here the CDR3 DNA reads TGTGCCAGCTCATTTGATGGGAGAACTGAAGCTTTCTTT. The chain employs TRBV18 and TRBJ1-1; D unresolved. CDR3 length: 13 residues. The germline V gene encodes CDR1 KGHSH and CDR2 LQKENI. V was cut by 5 bases and J by 5 bases, with 12 bases left in between.

The chain combines TRBV2 with TRBJ2-1; TRBD2 is a possible D gene (5 bases). The germline CDR1 and CDR2 sequences are SNHLY and FYNNEI. Deletions cut 7 bases from V and 5 bases from J, with 18 bases between. The CDR3 extends over 15 amino acids. The CDR3: CASTSSVARDNEQFF. The CDR3 nucleotides are TGTGCCAGCACCTCTAGTGTCGCGAGGGACAATGAGCAGTTCTTC.

V usage is TRBV20-1 and J usage is TRBJ2-7, with 7 bases that match TRBD1. The germline gives CDR1 DFQATT, CDR2 SNEGSKA (reference sequence). V trimming: 4 bases; J trimming: 2 bases; junction bases outside the gene matches: 2. There are 12 residues in the CDR3. CDR3 sequence (DNA): TGCAGTGCTAATGACAGGGCCTACGAGCAGTACTTC. Amino acids: CSANDRAYEQYF.

This rearrangement joins TRBV18 to TRBJ1-2; 7 bases agree with TRBD1. Germline CDR1 is KGHSH and CDR2 is LQKENI. V shed 4 bases and J 0 bases; nucleotides not matched to a gene: 2. This CDR3 contains 14 residues. Written as DNA, the CDR3 is TGTGCCAGCTCACAGGGGGCCACTAACTATGGCTACACCTTC. This gives the protein CASSQGATNYGYTF. The full variable domain, its missing parts supplied by reference TRBV18 and TRBJ1-2, is NAGVMQNPRHLVRRRGQEARLRCSPMKGHSHVYWYRQLPEEGLKFMVYLQKENIIDESGMPKERFSAEFPKEGPSILRIQQVVRGDSAAYFCASSQGATNYGYTFGSGTRLTVV.

The chain is built from TRBV5-4 and TRBJ2-5, with D possibly TRBD2 on 6 matching bases. This CDR3 is 15 amino acids long. Trimming pared 3 bases from V and 5 bases from J, leaving 17 bases between. Looked up from germline, CDR1 is SGHNT and CDR2 is YYREEE (reference sequence). CDR3 nucleotide sequence: TGTGCCAGCAGCTCAAGGGCCGGGGGTTCGGAGACCCAGTACTTC. Translation gives CASSSRAGGSETQYF. Full variable domain (outside the CDR3, taken from reference TRBV5-4 and TRBJ2-5): ETGVTQSPTHLIKTRGQQVTLRCSSQSGHNTVSWYQQALGQGPQFIFQYYREEENGRGNFPPRFSGLQFPNYSSELNVNALELDDSALYLCASSSRAGGSETQYFGPGTRLLVL.

The genes are TRBV10-3 and TRBJ1-1, with TRBD1 matching 7 bases. The V and J ends lost 0 bases and 6 bases, in that order; junction bases with no gene match: 7. Germline CDR1 is ENHRY and CDR2 is SYGVKD. CDR3 length: 15 residues. The CDR3 is CAISESKGAYAEAFF. The CDR3 nucleotides read TGTGCCATCAGTGAGTCGAAGGGGGCCTACGCTGAAGCTTTCTTT.

The J gene is TRBJ1-4, the V gene TRBV4-3, with 8 positions matching TRBD1. The CDR3 consists of 16 residues. V lost 3 bases, J lost 5 bases, and 8 bases stayed unmatched. CDR1 and CDR2 from the germline V gene are LGHNA and YSLEER. In DNA, the CDR3 is TGCGCCAGCAGCCAGGACCCGCGACAGGGGAATGAAAAACTGTTTTTT. Translated: CASSQDPRQGNEKLFF.

The chain employs TRBV5-1 and TRBJ2-1; 12 bases agree with TRBD2. The CDR3 is made up of 15 amino acids. V dropped 2 bases and J dropped 8; count of bases not matched to a gene: 5. Germline CDR1 SGHRS, CDR2 YFSETQ. CDR3 coding DNA: TGCGCCAGCAGCTTCCTAGCGGGGGGGCTCGATGAGCAGTTCTTC. Translated: CASSFLAGGLDEQFF.

This clone was seen only a few times. This chain connects TRBV23-1 to TRBJ2-5; 9 bases match TRBD1. TRBV23-1 is reported as an ORF; its role is uncertain. There are 17 residues in the CDR3. The junction had 18 bases not matched to a gene; V was cut back by 6 bases and J by 7 bases. CDR3 bases: TGCGCCAGCAGCTTCCGAGGACAGGGGCGCGGAAGGGGGACCCAGTACTTC. Translating it yields CASSFRGQGRGRGTQYF.

The V and J genes are TRBV19 and TRBJ1-1; D uncertain. Trimming left V 8 bases short and J 4 bases short, with 17 bases between. Germline CDR1 LNHDA, CDR2 SQIVND (reference sequence). The CDR3 has 14 amino acids. CDR3 DNA sequence: TGTGCCAGTTCCCACGAGAGGTTTGGCACTGAAGCTTTCTTT. Protein product: CASSHERFGTEAFF. The variable domain in full, completed from reference TRBV19 and TRBJ1-1, reads DGGITQSPKYLFRKEGQNVTLSCEQNLNHDAMYWYRQDPGQGLRLIYYSQIVNDFQKGDIAEGYSVSREKKESFPLTVTSAQKNPTAFYLCASSHERFGTEAFFGQGTRLTVV.

V and J are TRBV9 and TRBJ2-1; D gene uncertain. The germline V gene has CDR1 SGDLS and CDR2 YYNGEE. V lost 0 bases, J lost 1 base, and 5 bases lay in between. CDR3 length equals 14 residues. The CDR3, as DNA: TGTGCCAGCAGCGTAGGTGCGTCCTACAATGAGCAGTTCTTC. As protein: CASSVGASYNEQFF.

The chain has TRBV30 and TRBJ2-5; D call uncertain. The CDR3 is made up of 12 amino acids. Deletions cut 0 bases from V and 5 bases from J, with 7 bases between. CDR1 is GTSNPN, CDR2 SVGIG, per germline (reference sequence). CDR3 DNA: TGTGCCTGGAGTGTGGCGGTCGAGACCCAGTACTTC. Translated, it gives CAWSVAVETQYF. The full variable domain, with the rest looked up from reference TRBV30 and TRBJ2-5, is SQTIHQWPATLVQPVGSPLSLECTVEGTSNPNLYWYRQAAGRGLQLLFYSVGIGQISSEVPQNLSASRPQDRQFILSSKKLLLSDSGFYLCAWSVAVETQYFGPGTRLLVL.

The rearrangement uses TRBV25-1 and TRBJ2-1; 8 bases align to TRBD2. In germline, CDR1 is MGHDK, CDR2 SYGVNS. Trimming took 1 base from V and 0 from J; bases not matched to a gene: 2. The CDR3 has 16 amino acids. The CDR3 sequence is CASSELRGDSYNEQFF. The DNA for the CDR3 is TGTGCCAGCAGTGAATTGCGGGGGGACTCCTACAATGAGCAGTTCTTC.